Sequencing of this TCR beta chain was carried out in a study of cytomegalovirus exposure and HLA in healthy donors. Looking at the study overall: There were approximately 400 genotyped donors. Of these, about 81% fell in the genetic ancestry cluster associated with self-reported Caucasian donors.

This clone was observed a single time. PCR employed 60 Vbeta and 13 Jbeta primers. The method was immunoSEQ multiplex PCR; TCRdb's version includes in-frame clones alone and lacks a portion of them. The repertoire includes 180,000 or so clones, over 70% of them detected once, and about 2.7% sits in the top ten. The sequence was obtained from a male donor in good health and CMV-seronegative. The material sequenced was PBMCs.

The CDR3 DNA reads TGTGCCAGCAGTGAAATACTGTCCACAGATACGCAGTATTTT. It translates to CASSEILSTDTQYF. The chain has TRBV6-1 and TRBJ2-3; unclear D gene. The CDR3 runs to 14 residues. The germline V and J ends were trimmed by 2 bases and 2 bases, with 8 bases remaining between them. Germline assignment: CDR1 MNHNS and CDR2 SASEGT.